Included here is one T cell receptor (beta chain) sequence, with context. Its recognized antigen is unknown. From each donor, a roughly 2.5 ml peripheral blood sample was collected into PAXgene tubes and stored at -80 degrees C. Total RNA was isolated from whole blood with the PAXgene blood miRNA kit on an automated QIAcube, without T cell sorting. Deep TCRalpha and TCRbeta repertoire profiling with unique molecular barcoding was performed on peripheral blood of monozygotic twin pairs concordant or discordant for inflammatory bowel disease. For every twin pair, smoking habits were documented, and each individual was categorised as a current, former or never smoker. Libraries were prepared through 5' RACE. Preparation of each TCR library used 3,000 to 3,500 ng of total RNA. For each sample, cDNA synthesis was carried out in eight separate reactions using SMARTScribe reverse transcriptase. Unique molecular identifiers containing a 6-nucleotide sample barcode were introduced through template switching during cDNA synthesis. TCRalpha and TCRbeta cDNA was amplified in two nested PCRs of about 17 and 10 cycles, and bead purification was carried out after each PCR. Before amplification, the cDNA was treated with uracil DNA-glycosylase and purified using the QIAquick PCR purification kit. In the second PCR, Illumina TruSeq-compatible adapters and sample-specific barcodes were added. Library quality and concentration were checked on TapeStation and Qubit, and libraries were pooled at about 5 ng each. Sequencing of pooled libraries was carried out on an Illumina HiSeq2500 single-index Rapid Run using 2 x 100 bp reads and custom sequencing primers. The authors' analysis ran thus. MiGEC version 1.2.6 was used for UMI-based consensus assembly, which corrected PCR and sequencing errors. V(D)J alignment, clonotype assembly and CDR3 extraction were performed with MiXCR version 2.1.1. To normalise gene usage, clonotype sharing and MAIT/NKT TCR abundance, the analysis used the top 1000, 10 000 and 20 000 clonotypes per sample. Diversity was computed as the inverse Simpson index with the vegan R package after downsampling to 27 000 UMIs. Paired Mann-Whitney U tests on discordant twin pairs were used, with Benjamini-Hochberg multiple-testing correction. The reads underwent TCRdb reprocessing, giving one record for each CDR3 protein sequence and no DNA. The V and J calls and clone size come from TCRdb's table, not from the authors' own analysis. This sample's table contains 330,000 or so distinct CDR3 sequences. The ten largest clonotypes hold around 2% of the sample.

This record comes from a study of monozygotic twins with inflammatory bowel disease (dated 2019 in TCRdb). Study-wide context: The complete study included 30 or so monozygotic twin pairs: 19 IBD-discordant Danish pairs and nine German pairs, of which four were IBD-concordant and five were IBD-discordant. The search for disease-associated traits relied mainly on comparing, within discordant pairs, IBD patients with their genetically identical healthy co-twins. Each individual had, on average, about 151 000 unique TCRalpha sequences and 181 000 unique TCRbeta sequences available for analysis. The investigation overall reported the following: Background noise and inter-individual variability may have been introduced into the repertoires by the differing immunosuppressive treatments among patients. TCRbeta repertoire diversity, by inverse Simpson index, was decreased in IBD patients compared with their healthy co-twins. Compared with healthy twins, IBD patients shared fewer clonotypes with other individuals, and the difference was most pronounced in patients with signs of disease activity. Repertoire similarity did not differ between concordant and discordant twins, which could be due to limited statistical power. Different T cell subtypes could not be distinguished in the analysis. No single strong signal or clonotype linked to IBD turned up in the results, so the idea that one exists was not supported.

CDR1 MNHEY and CDR2 SVGEGT are derived from the germline V gene. Inclusive of the bounding cysteine and phenylalanine, the CDR3 is 17 residues long. A DNA sequence was not provided. The source of this sequence is a human donor with ulcerative colitis or Crohn's disease, or a healthy co-twin of an affected twin (not recorded which). The specimen sequenced was blood. The chain is assembled from TRBV6-2 or TRBV6-3 and TRBJ1-5. The CDR3 reads CASSPRRRENSNQPQHF.